The 10 T cell receptor beta chains below come from one sample, sequenced in a study of blood T cell repertoires in COVID-19. Only in-frame clones appear in the TCRdb table, and some are missing; sequencing was by immunoSEQ multiplex PCR. The sample has 210,000 or so clones; about 82% are singletons. The material sequenced was peripheral blood. These receptors all come from a middle-aged man with COVID-19, enrolled during active disease.

The chain couples TRBV11-1 to TRBJ2-2; 8 bases are a match to TRBD1. The CDR3 loop spans 15 amino acids. V lost 5 bases, J lost 4 bases, and 6 bases stayed unmatched. Looked up from germline, CDR1 is SGHAT and CDR2 is FQDESV (reference sequence). CDR3 sequence (DNA): TGTGCCAGCAGCGAAAGACAGGGGATCACCGGGGAGCTGTTTTTT. Protein sequence: CASSERQGITGELFF.

This sequence joins TRBV9 and TRBJ1-2; no firm D call. Trimming stripped 6 bases from V and 4 bases from J, with 19 bases between. The CDR3 spans 15 residues. CDR1 is SGDLS and CDR2 is YYNGEE in the germline V gene. CDR3 protein: CASTPAGSEGYGYTF. CDR3 nucleotide sequence: TGTGCCAGCACCCCCGCGGGGTCCGAAGGCTATGGCTACACCTTC.

In its sample, this clone was seen once. J is TRBJ2-7 and V is TRBV28; 10 bases match TRBD2. This CDR3 has 15 amino acids. Germline-derived CDR1 and CDR2 are MDHEN and SYDVKM. J was trimmed by 0 bases and V by 5 bases; bases with no gene match: 4. CDR3 nucleotides: TGTGCCAGCAGTATAGCGGGGGGCCACTCCTACGAGCAGTACTTC. Amino acids: CASSIAGGHSYEQYF.

V is TRBV4-1 and J is TRBJ2-2, with TRBD1 matching 8 bases. V gave up 4 bases and J gave up 8 bases; unmatched junction bases: 9. In germline, CDR1 is MGHRA, CDR2 YSYEKL. The CDR3 contains 15 residues. The CDR3, as DNA: TGCGCCAGCAGCCTTAGGACAGGGAACGAAGGGGAGCTGTTTTTT. It translates to CASSLRTGNEGELFF.

The rearrangement links TRBV29-1 to TRBJ1-2; TRBD1 matches 9 bases. Germline lookup yields CDR1 SQVTM and CDR2 ANQGSEA. The ends lost 7 bases at V and 4 bases at J; junction bases unmatched: 7. CDR3 length: 13 residues. The CDR3 DNA follows: TGCAGCGCCCTGGGACAGGGTGCCTATGGCTACACCTTC. This sequence encodes CSALGQGAYGYTF.

J is TRBJ2-1 and V is TRBV7-3, with a possible D match to TRBD2 (5 bases). Germline V gene data show CDR1 as SGHTA and CDR2 as FQGTGA. The CDR3 runs to 17 residues. The V and J ends lost 5 bases and 0 bases respectively, with 17 bases between them. CDR3 sequence: CASSPGPGLSSYNEQFF. In DNA form, the CDR3 reads TGTGCCAGCAGCCCAGGCCCTGGACTGTCCTCCTACAATGAGCAGTTCTTC.

The chain joins TRBV28 to TRBJ2-4; TRBD1 matches 7 bases. J was trimmed by 4 bases and V by 5 bases; bases with no gene match: 14. The CDR3 is 17 amino acids. CDR1 is MDHEN and CDR2 is SYDVKM in the germline V gene. In DNA form, the CDR3 reads TGTGCCAGCAGTATTCCCGGGACAGTCGTGGGGAAAAACATTCAGTACTTC. Protein product: CASSIPGTVVGKNIQYF.

This clone was found once. This sequence joins TRBV5-1 and TRBJ2-1, with TRBD2 matching 10 bases. The V segment lost 3 bases and the J segment 15 bases; nucleotides outside the gene matches: 12. The CDR3 extends over 14 amino acids. Looked up from germline, CDR1 is SGHRS and CDR2 is YFSETQ. CDR3: CASSWNSGGPIGFF. As DNA, the CDR3 is TGCGCCAGCAGCTGGAATAGCGGGGGGCCGATAGGGTTCTTC. Looking up the rest from reference TRBV5-1 and TRBJ2-1 gives the full variable domain: KAGVTQTPRYLIKTRGQQVTLSCSPISGHRSVSWYQQTPGQGLQFLFEYFSETQRNKGNFPGRFSGRQFSNSRSEMNVSTLELGDSALYLCASSWNSGGPIGFFGPGTRLTVL.

Concerning this clone itself: The identical CDR3 is also encoded by other nucleotide sequences in the sample. The chain couples TRBV5-1 to TRBJ2-2; the match to TRBD1 covers 8 bases. This CDR3 region has 15 residues. The germline V gene has CDR1 SGHRS and CDR2 YFSETQ. The trim removed 4 bases at V and 2 bases at J, leaving 4 bases unmatched. In nucleotides, the CDR3 is TGCGCCAGCAGCCTGGACAGGGTAAACACCGGGGAGCTGTTTTTT. This codes for CASSLDRVNTGELFF.

V gene TRBV5-4 combines with J gene TRBJ1-2; a possible D gene is TRBD1 (5 bases). This CDR3 contains 14 residues. With 3 bases removed from V and 8 bases from J, the gap between germline ends came to 17 bases. Germline V gene data show CDR1 as SGHNT and CDR2 as YYREEE (reference sequence). The CDR3 protein is CASSSPQRGSGYTF. The CDR3 DNA follows: TGTGCCAGCAGCTCCCCCCAGCGGGGGTCGGGCTACACCTTC.